This T cell receptor (beta chain) was observed in a study of blood T cell repertoires in COVID-19 (dated by TCRdb to about 2020). As for the study more broadly: Collaborator samples came from the United States, Italy and Spain and covered acute and convalescent phases of COVID-19. A freely available public database, intended as a resource for researchers studying the immune response to SARS-CoV-2, is where the repertoires were released. The samples were drawn from two sources: the first 160 participants of the ongoing ImmuneRACE study, and some 1,300 subjects contributed by 6 global collaborators. The material from the prospective study consisted of cDNA or gDNA derived from T cells, B-cell-depleted T cells, or PBMCs. Nearly every sample came with metadata listing a de-identified subject ID, COVID-19 status, age in years and sex. Where HLA class I and class II types were available, the types were taken from metadata supplied by the sample provider, not from assay-based typing. Deeply sampled blood TCRbeta repertoires from subjects exposed to, actively infected with, or recovered from COVID-19 were included in the dataset.

About this clone itself: Its target antigen remains unknown. No qualities accompany the bases; no much larger clone lies one base away.

CDR1 SGHDT and CDR2 YYEEEE were looked up in the germline V gene. Including cysteine and phenylalanine, the CDR3 has 13 amino acids. Only the CDR3 DNA is retained, 39 bases long and in frame from the first base. V and J are truncated by 1 base and 1 base respectively, leaving an intervening sequence of 5 bases. Whole blood was collected in K2EDTA tubes by collaborating institutions according to the institutions' own protocols. For TCRbeta analysis, collaborators shipped samples in one of three forms: frozen whole blood, isolated PBMCs, or DNA extracted from either of those sample types. TCRbeta CDR3 regions were amplified from genomic DNA using the immunoSEQ Assay, a bias-controlled multiplex PCR. Per the original workflow: The number of nucleated cells in each sample was estimated from the amplification of reference gene primers within the assay. Sequence reads were collapsed and filtered to measure the absolute abundance of every unique TCRbeta CDR3 rearrangement. For each sample, productive Simpson clonality was calculated by taking the square root of Simpson's diversity index across productive rearrangements. The immuneACCESS repertoire file appears here via TCRdb, limited to in-frame rearrangements. These files lack a portion of the clones; in checked studies, under half of the deficit traces to unresolved V genes, and the cause of the others is not known. D and trimming were read from the DNA, whereas the V and J calls and clone size are those reported in that table. The sample includes 470,000 or so clones, with 75% to 90% observed a single time. The top ten clonotypes cover approximately 3.4% of the sample.

The paper's findings and limits, for the study overall: The amount of clinical and demographic metadata varied by source and participant and was provided uncurated.

The specimen was peripheral blood. The rearranged segments are TRBV5-6 and TRBJ2-5; a confident D gene designation cannot be given. The receptor comes from a human donor in a cohort sampled during active COVID-19. The CDR3 protein: CASSLYPQETQYF. The sequenced DNA: TGTGCCAGCAGCTTGTATCCCCAAGAGACCCAGTACTTC.